This T cell receptor (beta chain) stems from a study of OX40 agonist ivuxolimab in advanced cancers. The CDR3 covers 17 residues. V lost 2 bases, J lost 1 base, and 10 bases stayed unmatched. Germline lookup yields CDR1 SGHNT and CDR2 YYREEE (reference sequence). Using immunoSEQ multiplex PCR, the repertoire was profiled, and TCRdb retains in-frame clones only, with some absent. This repertoire shows some 72,000 clones, around 92% found once; its top ten account for roughly 0.56%. This sequence was found in an adult with an advanced solid tumor such as melanoma, head and neck, liver or kidney cancer. This material consisted of CD4+ or CD8+ T cells sorted from blood, taken in a trial of the OX40 agonist ivuxolimab. V usage is TRBV5-4 and J usage is TRBJ1-1; 8 bases map to TRBD1. For the CDR3, the DNA is TGTGCCAGCAGCTTAGGAGATACAGGGGGGGAGAACACTGAAGCTTTCTTT. Protein sequence: CASSLGDTGGENTEAFF.